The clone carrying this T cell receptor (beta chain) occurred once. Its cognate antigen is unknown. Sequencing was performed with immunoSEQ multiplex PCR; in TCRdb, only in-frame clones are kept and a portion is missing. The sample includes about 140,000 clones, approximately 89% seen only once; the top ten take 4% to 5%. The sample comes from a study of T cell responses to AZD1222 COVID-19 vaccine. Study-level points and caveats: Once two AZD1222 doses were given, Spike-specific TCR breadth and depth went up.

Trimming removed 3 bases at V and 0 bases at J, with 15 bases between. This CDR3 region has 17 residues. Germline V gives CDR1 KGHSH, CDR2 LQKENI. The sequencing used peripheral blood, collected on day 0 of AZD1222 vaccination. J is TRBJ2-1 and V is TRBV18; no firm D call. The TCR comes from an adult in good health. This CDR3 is CASSPKLPPSSYNEQFF. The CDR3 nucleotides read TGTGCCAGCTCACCGAAACTTCCCCCGAGCTCCTACAATGAGCAGTTCTTC. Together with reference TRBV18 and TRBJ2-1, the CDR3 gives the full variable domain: NAGVMQNPRHLVRRRGQEARLRCSPMKGHSHVYWYRQLPEEGLKFMVYLQKENIIDESGMPKERFSAEFPKEGPSILRIQQVVRGDSAAYFCASSPKLPPSSYNEQFFGPGTRLTVL.